This TCR beta chain was identified in a study of blood T cells in healthy people across ages. Whole-study results and caveats: Versus aged donors, long-lived donors had higher diversity and more naive CD4+ cells.

Each of the donors had ten milliliters of peripheral blood drawn into EDTA-treated Vacutainer tubes. This CDR3 contains 12 residues. Trimming took off 0 bases at V and 14 bases at J, with 8 bases between the two ends. Germline V gene lookup returns CDR1 ENHRY and CDR2 SYGVKD. It was with a sample-barcoded 5' primer and a J-beta primer mix that a second PCR of about 6 to 12 cycles was run. Through a template-switch adaptor with 12 random nucleotides, each cDNA molecule received a tag. MiXCR was run by TCRdb on the 5' RACE reads, yielding one entry per CDR3 protein. The data contain more than 550,000 distinct CDR3 sequences, approximately 21% of them singletons. On this clonotype itself: What it binds is unknown.

The chain employs TRBV10-3 and TRBJ1-6, with D uncertain. Sequenced sample: blood. The TCR was taken from a man aged 70 or older in good health. CDR3 sequence: CAISESRVALHF. CDR3 bases: TGTGCCATCAGTGAGTCTCGGGTAGCCCTCCACTTT.